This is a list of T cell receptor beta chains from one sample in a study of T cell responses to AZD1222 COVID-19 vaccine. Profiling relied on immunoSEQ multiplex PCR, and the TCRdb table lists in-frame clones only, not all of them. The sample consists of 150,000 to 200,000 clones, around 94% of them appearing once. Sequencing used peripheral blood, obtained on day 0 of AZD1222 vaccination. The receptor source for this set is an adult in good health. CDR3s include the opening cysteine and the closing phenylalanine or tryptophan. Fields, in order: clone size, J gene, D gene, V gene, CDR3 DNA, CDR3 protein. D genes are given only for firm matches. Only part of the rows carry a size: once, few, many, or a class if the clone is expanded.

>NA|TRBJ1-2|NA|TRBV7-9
TGTGCCAGCAGCTTAGAGCCAGCTGGCTACACCTTC
CASSLEPAGYTF
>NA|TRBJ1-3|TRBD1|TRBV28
TGTGCCAGCACCTCTGGGGGGGGACAGGCTGGAAACACCATATATTTT
CASTSGGGQAGNTIYF
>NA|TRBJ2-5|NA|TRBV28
TGTGCCAGCAACCCCCCTAACGGGCCGAGGGAGACCCAGTACTTC
CASNPPNGPRETQYF
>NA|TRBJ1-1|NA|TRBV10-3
TGTGCCATCAGTGGATCCCAGGGAGTTGACACTGAAGCTTTCTTT
CAISGSQGVDTEAFF
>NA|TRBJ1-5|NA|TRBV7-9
TGTGCCAGCAGCTTCGGTGCAGGGGTTCAGCCCCAGCATTTT
CASSFGAGVQPQHF
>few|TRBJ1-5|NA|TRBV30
TGTGCCTGGAGTCGCGGAGCGGACAGCAATCAGCCCCAGCATTTT
CAWSRGADSNQPQHF
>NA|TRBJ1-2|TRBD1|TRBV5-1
TGCGCCAGCAGCTTGAGGGGGGACAGGCAAAACTATGGCTACACCTTC
CASSLRGDRQNYGYTF
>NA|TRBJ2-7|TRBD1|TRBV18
TGTGCCAGCTCACCCACAGGGGGCGACTGGTACGAGCAGTACTTC
CASSPTGGDWYEQYF
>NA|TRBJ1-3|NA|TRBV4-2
TGTGCCAGCAGCCATGTACTTCGAAACACCATATATTTT
CASSHVLRNTIYF
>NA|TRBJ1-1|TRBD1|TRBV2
TGTGCCAGCAGTACACGACAGGGCGCGGAAGCTTTCTTT
CASSTRQGAEAFF
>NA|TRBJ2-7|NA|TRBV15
TGTGCCACCAGCAGAGATAACCCGAATGACGAGCAGTACTTC
CATSRDNPNDEQYF